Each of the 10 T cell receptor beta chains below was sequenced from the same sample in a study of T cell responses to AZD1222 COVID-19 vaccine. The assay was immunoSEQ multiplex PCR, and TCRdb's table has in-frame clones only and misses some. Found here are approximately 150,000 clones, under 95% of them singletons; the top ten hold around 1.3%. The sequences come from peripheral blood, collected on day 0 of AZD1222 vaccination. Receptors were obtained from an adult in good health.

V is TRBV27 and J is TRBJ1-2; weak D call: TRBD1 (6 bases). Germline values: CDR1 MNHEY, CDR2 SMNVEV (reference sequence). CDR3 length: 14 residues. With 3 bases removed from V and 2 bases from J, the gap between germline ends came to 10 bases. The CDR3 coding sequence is TGTGCCAGCAGTTTCCAAAGGGGGAACTATGGCTACACCTTC. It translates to CASSFQRGNYGYTF.

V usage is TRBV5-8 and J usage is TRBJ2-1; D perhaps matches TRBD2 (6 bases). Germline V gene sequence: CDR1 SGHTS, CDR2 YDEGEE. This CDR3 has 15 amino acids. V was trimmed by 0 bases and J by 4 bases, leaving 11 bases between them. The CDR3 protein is CASSLGGTWYNEQFF. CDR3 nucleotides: TGTGCCAGCAGCTTGGGCGGGACCTGGTACAATGAGCAGTTCTTC.

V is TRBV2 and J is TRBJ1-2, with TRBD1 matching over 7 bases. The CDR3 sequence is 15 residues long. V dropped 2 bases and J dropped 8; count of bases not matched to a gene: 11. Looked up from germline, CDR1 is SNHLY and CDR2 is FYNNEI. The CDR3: CASSELAGGGGGYTF. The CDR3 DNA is TGTGCCAGCAGTGAACTGGCAGGGGGAGGAGGAGGCTACACCTTC.

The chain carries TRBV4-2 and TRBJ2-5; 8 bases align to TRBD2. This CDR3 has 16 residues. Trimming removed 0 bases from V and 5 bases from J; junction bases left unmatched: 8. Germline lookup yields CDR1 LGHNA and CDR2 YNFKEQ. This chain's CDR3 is CASSQDFGAGEETQYF. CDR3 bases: TGTGCCAGCAGCCAAGACTTCGGAGCGGGAGAGGAGACCCAGTACTTC.

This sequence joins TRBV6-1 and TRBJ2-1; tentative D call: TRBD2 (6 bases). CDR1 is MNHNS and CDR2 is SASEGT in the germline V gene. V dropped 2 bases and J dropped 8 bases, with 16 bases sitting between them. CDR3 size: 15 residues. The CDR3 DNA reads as TGTGCCAGCAGTGAAAGGAGGGCAGTTGGCGATGAGCAGTTCTTC. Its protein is CASSERRAVGDEQFF.

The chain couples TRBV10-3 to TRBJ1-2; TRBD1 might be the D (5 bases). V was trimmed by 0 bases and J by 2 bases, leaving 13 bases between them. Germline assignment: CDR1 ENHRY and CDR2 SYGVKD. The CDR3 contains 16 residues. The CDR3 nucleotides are TGTGCCATCAGTGAGTCCAGGCAGGGAGGGAACTATGGCTACACCTTC. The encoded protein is CAISESRQGGNYGYTF.

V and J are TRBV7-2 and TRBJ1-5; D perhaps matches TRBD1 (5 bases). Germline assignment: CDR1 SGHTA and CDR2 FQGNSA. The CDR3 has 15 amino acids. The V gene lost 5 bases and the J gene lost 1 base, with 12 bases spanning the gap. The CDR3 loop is CASSPGRISNQPQHF. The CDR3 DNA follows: TGTGCCAGCAGCCCGGGACGAATAAGCAATCAGCCCCAGCATTTT.

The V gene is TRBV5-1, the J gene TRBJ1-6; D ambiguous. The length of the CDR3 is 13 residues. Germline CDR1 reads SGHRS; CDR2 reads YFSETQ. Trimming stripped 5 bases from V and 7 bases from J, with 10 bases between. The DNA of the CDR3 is TGCGCCAGCAGAAGCGGAGAAAATTCACCCCTCCACTTT. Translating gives CASRSGENSPLHF.

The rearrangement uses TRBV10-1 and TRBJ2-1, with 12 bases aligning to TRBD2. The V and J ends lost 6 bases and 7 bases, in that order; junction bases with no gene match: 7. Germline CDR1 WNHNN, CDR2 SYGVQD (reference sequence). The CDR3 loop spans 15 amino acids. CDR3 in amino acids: CASSGGTSGLNEQFF. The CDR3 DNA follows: TGCGCCAGCAGCGGGGGGACTAGCGGGCTTAATGAGCAGTTCTTC.

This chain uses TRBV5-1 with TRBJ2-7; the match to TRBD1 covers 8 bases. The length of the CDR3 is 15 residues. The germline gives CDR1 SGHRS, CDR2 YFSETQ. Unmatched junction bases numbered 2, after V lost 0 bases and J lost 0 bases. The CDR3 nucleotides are TGCGCCAGCAGCTTGGTAACAGGGGGCTCCTACGAGCAGTACTTC. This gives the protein CASSLVTGGSYEQYF.